A selection of T cell receptor beta chains follows, all from one sample in a study of T cells in localized non-small cell lung cancer. TCRdb's copy holds only in-frame clones and misses some; the assay was immunoSEQ multiplex PCR. The top ten hold 23% of the sample, which has 3,200 or so clones, 23% seen once. Material: lung tumor tissue, obtained before any cancer treatment. The source of these receptors is a woman between 40 and 69 years old with stage I lung adenocarcinoma. Each CDR3 is given with its conserved first and last residue. D genes are given only for firm matches. Expanded clones are given a class, and other clones once, few, many or no size at all.

D gene: -; V gene: TRBV19; clone size: -; CDR3 length: 16; J gene: TRBJ2-3; CDR3 protein: CASSLEDRPSTDTQYF; CDR3 DNA: TGTGCCAGTAGTCTCGAAGACAGACCTAGCACAGATACGCAGTATTTT
D gene: TRBD2; V gene: TRBV6-8; clone size: -; CDR3 length: 17; J gene: TRBJ2-1; CDR3 protein: CASSGLAGASLHYEQFF; CDR3 DNA: TGTGCCAGCAGTGGACTAGCGGGGGCAAGTTTGCATTATGAGCAGTTCTTC
D gene: TRBD1; V gene: TRBV11-3; clone size: -; CDR3 length: 15; J gene: TRBJ2-6; CDR3 protein: CASSRTGAGANVLTF; CDR3 DNA: TGTGCCAGCAGCCGAACAGGGGCCGGGGCCAACGTCCTGACTTTC
D gene: TRBD1; V gene: TRBV30; clone size: medium-sized; CDR3 length: 14; J gene: TRBJ1-6; CDR3 protein: CAWSAGQDNSPLHF; CDR3 DNA: TGTGCCTGGAGCGCGGGACAGGATAATTCACCCCTCCACTTT
D gene: -; V gene: TRBV11-3; clone size: medium-sized; CDR3 length: 16; J gene: TRBJ1-6; CDR3 protein: CASSLMARGNNSPLHF; CDR3 DNA: TGTGCCAGCAGCTTAATGGCCAGGGGTAATAATTCACCCCTCCACTTT
D gene: TRBD1; V gene: TRBV29-1; clone size: -; CDR3 length: 12; J gene: TRBJ1-2; CDR3 protein: CSVAGTGNGYTF; CDR3 DNA: TGCAGCGTTGCAGGGACAGGGAATGGCTACACCTTC
D gene: -; V gene: TRBV6-8; clone size: -; CDR3 length: 14; J gene: TRBJ2-5; CDR3 protein: CASSRGPSQETQYF; CDR3 DNA: TGTGCCAGCAGTCGAGGACCTAGTCAAGAGACCCAGTACTTC
D gene: -; V gene: TRBV18; clone size: -; CDR3 length: 16; J gene: TRBJ2-2; CDR3 protein: CASSPPVSGDGGELFF; CDR3 DNA: TGTGCCAGCTCACCACCGGTATCCGGGGACGGCGGGGAGCTGTTTTTT
D gene: -; V gene: TRBV9; clone size: few; CDR3 length: 15; J gene: TRBJ2-1; CDR3 protein: CASSEGTSTVNEQFF; CDR3 DNA: TGTGCCAGCAGTGAGGGGACTTCGACGGTAAATGAGCAGTTCTTC
D gene: -; V gene: TRBV6-8; clone size: medium-sized; CDR3 length: 15; J gene: TRBJ1-5; CDR3 protein: CASSAFGSGNQPQHF; CDR3 DNA: TGTGCCAGCAGTGCCTTCGGTAGTGGCAATCAGCCCCAGCATTTT
D gene: -; V gene: TRBV2; clone size: -; CDR3 length: 13; J gene: TRBJ1-1; CDR3 protein: CATCGQMNTEAFF; CDR3 DNA: TGTGCCACCTGTGGACAGATGAACACTGAAGCTTTCTTT
D gene: TRBD1; V gene: TRBV9; clone size: -; CDR3 length: 15; J gene: TRBJ1-6; CDR3 protein: CASRETGTGNSPLHF; CDR3 DNA: TGTGCCAGCAGGGAAACCGGGACAGGGAATTCACCCCTCCACTTT
D gene: -; V gene: TRBV6-8; clone size: few; CDR3 length: 14; J gene: TRBJ1-6; CDR3 protein: CASGGGRSDSPLHF; CDR3 DNA: TGTGCCAGCGGGGGGGGACGTTCGGATTCACCCCTCCACTTT
D gene: TRBD1; V gene: TRBV6-8; clone size: few; CDR3 length: 15; J gene: TRBJ1-5; CDR3 protein: CASSYSGQGGQPQHF; CDR3 DNA: TGTGCCAGCAGTTACTCGGGACAGGGAGGTCAGCCCCAGCATTTT
D gene: -; V gene: TRBV9; clone size: -; CDR3 length: 15; J gene: TRBJ2-2; CDR3 protein: CASSPQFAGTGELFF; CDR3 DNA: TGTGCCAGCAGCCCACAGTTTGCCGGAACCGGGGAGCTGTTTTTT
D gene: -; V gene: TRBV19; clone size: -; CDR3 length: 15; J gene: TRBJ1-4; CDR3 protein: CASSSTRATNEKLFF; CDR3 DNA: TGTGCCAGTAGTAGTACACGTGCAACTAATGAAAAACTGTTTTTT
D gene: TRBD2; V gene: TRBV9; clone size: -; CDR3 length: 16; J gene: TRBJ2-2; CDR3 protein: CASSVGGGGNTGELFF; CDR3 DNA: TGTGCCAGCAGCGTAGGAGGCGGGGGGAACACCGGGGAGCTGTTTTTT
D gene: -; V gene: TRBV11-3; clone size: -; CDR3 length: 15; J gene: TRBJ2-7; CDR3 protein: CASSLVGQGFYEQYF; CDR3 DNA: TGTGCCAGCAGCTTAGTCGGGCAGGGTTTCTACGAGCAGTACTTC
D gene: -; V gene: TRBV9; clone size: medium-sized; CDR3 length: 14; J gene: TRBJ1-2; CDR3 protein: CASSGNQGTSGYTF; CDR3 DNA: TGTGCCAGCAGTGGTAATCAGGGTACGTCTGGCTACACCTTC
D gene: -; V gene: TRBV11-3; clone size: -; CDR3 length: 14; J gene: TRBJ2-1; CDR3 protein: CASSLPGTNNEQFF; CDR3 DNA: TGTGCCAGCAGCTTACCCGGCACTAACAATGAGCAGTTCTTC
D gene: -; V gene: TRBV6-8; clone size: few; CDR3 length: 15; J gene: TRBJ2-5; CDR3 protein: CASSPPTTRGETQYF; CDR3 DNA: TGTGCCAGCAGTCCCCCGACTACCCGAGGGGAGACCCAGTACTTC
D gene: -; V gene: TRBV6-8; clone size: -; CDR3 length: 12; J gene: TRBJ2-3; CDR3 protein: CASSYTLDTQYF; CDR3 DNA: TGTGCCAGCAGTTACACGTTGGATACGCAGTATTTT
D gene: TRBD1; V gene: TRBV19; clone size: -; CDR3 length: 17; J gene: TRBJ1-5; CDR3 protein: CASSIPFGRGRNQPQHF; CDR3 DNA: TGTGCCAGTAGTATCCCTTTTGGCAGGGGGAGAAATCAGCCCCAGCATTTT
D gene: TRBD1; V gene: TRBV5-1; clone size: -; CDR3 length: 16; J gene: TRBJ1-3; CDR3 protein: CASSRPDRDSGNTIYF; CDR3 DNA: TGCGCCAGCAGCCGGCCGGACAGGGACTCTGGAAACACCATATATTTT
D gene: -; V gene: TRBV6-8; clone size: medium-sized; CDR3 length: 16; J gene: TRBJ2-7; CDR3 protein: CASSYTGWGRLREQYF; CDR3 DNA: TGTGCCAGCAGTTACACAGGGTGGGGAAGGCTGAGGGAGCAGTACTTC
D gene: -; V gene: TRBV7-4; clone size: -; CDR3 length: 15; J gene: TRBJ2-1; CDR3 protein: CASSVGGSSYNEQFF; CDR3 DNA: TGTGCCAGCAGCGTAGGGGGTAGCTCCTACAATGAGCAGTTCTTC
D gene: -; V gene: TRBV6-8; clone size: few; CDR3 length: 16; J gene: TRBJ1-1; CDR3 protein: CASSYIQPTAPTEAFF; CDR3 DNA: TGTGCCAGCAGTTACATCCAACCGACAGCGCCGACTGAAGCTTTCTTT
D gene: -; V gene: TRBV15; clone size: few; CDR3 length: 14; J gene: TRBJ2-1; CDR3 protein: CASSGSFSYNEQFF; CDR3 DNA: TGTGCCAGCAGCGGTAGCTTCTCCTACAATGAGCAGTTCTTC
D gene: -; V gene: TRBV7-1; clone size: -; CDR3 length: 13; J gene: TRBJ2-7; CDR3 protein: CASSSSRGFEQYF; CDR3 DNA: TGTGCCAGCAGCTCATCCAGGGGATTCGAGCAGTACTTC
D gene: -; V gene: TRBV11-3; clone size: -; CDR3 length: 15; J gene: TRBJ2-7; CDR3 protein: CASSPSVGSSYEQYF; CDR3 DNA: TGTGCCAGCAGCCCGTCGGTGGGTTCCTCCTACGAGCAGTACTTC
D gene: -; V gene: TRBV11-3; clone size: few; CDR3 length: 14; J gene: TRBJ2-7; CDR3 protein: CASSFGGTVNEQYF; CDR3 DNA: TGTGCCAGCAGCTTTGGGGGGACAGTTAACGAGCAGTACTTC
D gene: TRBD2; V gene: TRBV19; clone size: -; CDR3 length: 16; J gene: TRBJ2-3; CDR3 protein: CASIQPRLAGGHTQYF; CDR3 DNA: TGTGCCAGTATACAGCCCCGACTAGCGGGGGGACATACGCAGTATTTT
D gene: -; V gene: TRBV11-3; clone size: medium-sized; CDR3 length: 14; J gene: TRBJ2-7; CDR3 protein: CASSSRGFWWEQYF; CDR3 DNA: TGTGCCAGCAGCTCCCGAGGTTTTTGGTGGGAGCAGTACTTC
D gene: TRBD2; V gene: TRBV19; clone size: few; CDR3 length: 16; J gene: TRBJ2-3; CDR3 protein: CASSMGGGPLTDTQYF; CDR3 DNA: TGTGCCAGTAGTATGGGCGGGGGGCCTCTCACAGATACGCAGTATTTT
D gene: -; V gene: TRBV5-1; clone size: -; CDR3 length: 14; J gene: TRBJ2-7; CDR3 protein: CASSLDGGQNEQYF; CDR3 DNA: TGCGCCAGCAGCTTGGATGGGGGTCAAAACGAGCAGTACTTC
D gene: -; V gene: TRBV6-7; clone size: few; CDR3 length: 11; J gene: TRBJ1-1; CDR3 protein: CASSSSMKAFF; CDR3 DNA: TGTGCCAGCAGTTCCTCCATGAAAGCTTTCTTT
D gene: -; V gene: TRBV19; clone size: -; CDR3 length: 15; J gene: TRBJ2-7; CDR3 protein: CASSISQDRGGEQYF; CDR3 DNA: TGTGCCAGTAGTATAAGCCAGGACAGAGGTGGCGAGCAGTACTTC
D gene: -; V gene: TRBV29-1; clone size: -; CDR3 length: 12; J gene: TRBJ1-2; CDR3 protein: CSAGQDYYGYTF; CDR3 DNA: TGCAGCGCGGGCCAGGACTACTATGGCTACACCTTC
D gene: TRBD2; V gene: TRBV7-4; clone size: -; CDR3 length: 15; J gene: TRBJ2-3; CDR3 protein: CASKVTAGVSDTQYF; CDR3 DNA: TGTGCCAGCAAAGTAACGGCGGGGGTTTCAGATACGCAGTATTTT
D gene: TRBD1; V gene: TRBV7-2; clone size: -; CDR3 length: 13; J gene: TRBJ1-1; CDR3 protein: CASSGQGGTEAFF; CDR3 DNA: TGTGCCAGCAGCGGACAGGGAGGCACTGAAGCTTTCTTT
D gene: -; V gene: TRBV29-1; clone size: -; CDR3 length: 13; J gene: TRBJ2-2; CDR3 protein: CSVHLSGGGELFF; CDR3 DNA: TGCAGCGTGCATTTATCGGGCGGCGGGGAGCTGTTTTTT
D gene: -; V gene: TRBV6-8; clone size: few; CDR3 length: 16; J gene: TRBJ2-5; CDR3 protein: CASSSGASGSKGTQYF; CDR3 DNA: TGTGCCAGCAGTTCGGGTGCGAGCGGTTCCAAGGGGACCCAGTACTTC
D gene: -; V gene: TRBV9; clone size: -; CDR3 length: 12; J gene: TRBJ1-6; CDR3 protein: CAGARSNSPLHF; CDR3 DNA: TGTGCCGGGGCGCGGAGTAATTCACCCCTCCACTTT